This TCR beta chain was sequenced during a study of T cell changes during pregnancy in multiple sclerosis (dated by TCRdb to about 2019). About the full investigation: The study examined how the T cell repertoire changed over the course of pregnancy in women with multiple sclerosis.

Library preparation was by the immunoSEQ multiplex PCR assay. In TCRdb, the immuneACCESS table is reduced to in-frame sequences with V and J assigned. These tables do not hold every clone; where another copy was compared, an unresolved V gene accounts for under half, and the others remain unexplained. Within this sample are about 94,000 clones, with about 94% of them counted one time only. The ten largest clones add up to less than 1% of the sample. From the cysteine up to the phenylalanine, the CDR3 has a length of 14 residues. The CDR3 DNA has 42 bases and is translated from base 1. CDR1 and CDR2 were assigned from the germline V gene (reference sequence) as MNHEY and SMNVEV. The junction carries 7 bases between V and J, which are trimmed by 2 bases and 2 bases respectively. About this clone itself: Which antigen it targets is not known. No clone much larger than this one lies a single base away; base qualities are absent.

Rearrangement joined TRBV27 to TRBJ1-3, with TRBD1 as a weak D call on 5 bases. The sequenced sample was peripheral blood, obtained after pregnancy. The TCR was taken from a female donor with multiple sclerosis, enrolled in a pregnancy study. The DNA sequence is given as TGTGCCAGCAGTTTAGCAGGGACTGGAAACACCATATATTTT. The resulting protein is CASSLAGTGNTIYF.